The 15 T cell receptor beta chains listed next were all sequenced from one sample in a study of blood T cell repertoires in COVID-19. Libraries were prepared by immunoSEQ multiplex PCR; TCRdb keeps only in-frame clonotypes and omits some of them. This table has roughly 300,000 clones, over 75% appearing once. The sequenced sample was peripheral blood. The source is a man aged 18-30 years with active or convalescent COVID-19.

The rearrangement joins TRBV5-1 to TRBJ2-2, with 8 positions matching TRBD1. After removal of 4 bases from V and 5 bases from J, the junction contained 7 bases not matched to a gene. In germline, CDR1 is SGHRS, CDR2 YFSETQ. This CDR3 is built from 15 residues. In DNA, the CDR3 is TGCGCCAGCAGCCTACGACAGGGGCGGACCGGGGAGCTGTTTTTT. As protein: CASSLRQGRTGELFF.

The table lists this clone with a few counts. The chain employs TRBV3-1 (or the pseudogene TRBV3-2) and TRBJ2-2; 9 nucleotides line up with TRBD2. Germline V gene lookup returns CDR1 LGHDT and CDR2 YNNKEL (reference sequence). This CDR3 is 15 amino acids long. J lost 1 base, V lost 7 bases, and 4 bases had no gene match. The CDR3 sequence: CASTPAGGNTGELFF. The CDR3, as DNA: TGTGCCAGCACCCCAGCGGGGGGGAACACCGGGGAGCTGTTTTTT.

The V gene is TRBV10-3, the J gene TRBJ2-3; possibly TRBD2 for D (7 bases). CDR3 size: 14 residues. Germline CDR1 and CDR2: ENHRY and SYGVKD. Trimming removed 6 bases from V and 5 bases from J, with 15 bases in between. The DNA of the CDR3 is TGTGCCATCAGGGTTCGCGGGGGCGAAGATACGCAGTATTTT. Encoded protein: CAIRVRGGEDTQYF.

The chain employs TRBV2 and TRBJ2-7; D may be TRBD1 (6 bases). Germline CDR1 SNHLY, CDR2 FYNNEI. V was shortened by 6 bases and J by 1 base, with 10 bases between the two germline ends. The CDR3 is 13 residues long. The CDR3 spells CASRRTASYEQYF. In DNA, the CDR3 is TGTGCCAGCAGGAGGACAGCTTCCTACGAGCAGTACTTC.

There are a few counts of this clone. V and J are TRBV2 and TRBJ1-1; 10 nucleotides match TRBD1. The J segment lost 6 bases and the V segment lost 3 bases, leaving 7 bases of the junction unmatched. This CDR3 is 15 amino acids long. The germline V gene encodes CDR1 SNHLY and CDR2 FYNNEI. CDR3 sequence (DNA): TGTGCCAGCAGTGATCCGGGACAGGGGATTCCTGAAGCTTTCTTT. Translated: CASSDPGQGIPEAFF.

The genes are TRBV14 and TRBJ2-2, with a weak D call TRBD1 (6 bases). V gave up 7 bases and J gave up 1 base, with 10 bases separating them. This CDR3 contains 14 residues. Germline V lookup: CDR1 SGHDN, CDR2 FVKESK. CDR3 coding DNA: TGTGCCAGCAAGCCGACAGGGAACACCGGGGAGCTGTTTTTT. This sequence encodes CASKPTGNTGELFF.

The chain is built from TRBV2 and TRBJ1-3; 9 bases are shared with TRBD1. The germline V gene has CDR1 SNHLY and CDR2 FYNNEI. With 8 bases clipped from V and 0 bases from J, the junction kept 2 bases outside the gene matches. The CDR3 is made up of 14 amino acids. CDR3 DNA: TGTGCCAGCCCACAGGGGGCCTCTGGAAACACCATATATTTT. It is translated as CASPQGASGNTIYF.

The chain links TRBV3-1 (or the pseudogene TRBV3-2) to TRBJ2-2; D gene unclear. This CDR3 spans 15 amino acids. V was trimmed by 1 base and J by 3 bases, leaving 9 bases between them. Germline V gene sequence: CDR1 LGHDT, CDR2 YNNKEL (reference sequence). The DNA of the CDR3 is TGTGCCAGCAGCCAAGTTCTACTTCACACCGGGGAGCTGTTTTTT. Its translation is CASSQVLLHTGELFF.

This clone was observed a single time. The chain employs TRBV23-1 and TRBJ2-7, with 9 nucleotides matching TRBD1. TRBV23-1 carries the ORF label, with uncertain function. The J segment lost 7 bases and the V segment lost 0 bases, leaving 4 bases of the junction unmatched. CDR3 length: 14 amino acids. CDR3 amino acids: CASSQSGQGDEQYF. The CDR3 coding sequence is TGCGCCAGCAGTCAATCGGGACAGGGCGATGAGCAGTACTTC.

The chain combines TRBV6-5 with TRBJ2-2; 8 bases are a match to TRBD1. Germline values: CDR1 MNHEY, CDR2 SVGAGI. This CDR3 contains 16 residues. V trimming: 0 bases; J trimming: 6 bases; junction bases outside the gene matches: 6. The CDR3 nucleotides are TGTGCCAGCAGTTACTCGATCAGGGGGCCTCCCGGGGAGCTGTTTTTT. Protein sequence: CASSYSIRGPPGELFF.

The chain links TRBV4-1 to TRBJ2-3, with a possible D match to TRBD1 (5 bases). The CDR3 consists of 15 residues. In germline, CDR1 is MGHRA, CDR2 YSYEKL. V was pared by 4 bases and J by 4 bases, with 15 bases between. The CDR3 region is CASSPLVGPPDTQYF. In DNA, the CDR3 is TGCGCCAGCAGCCCCTTAGTGGGGCCCCCAGATACGCAGTATTTT.

This chain links TRBV5-8 with TRBJ2-1; perhaps TRBD2 as D (6 bases). CDR3 length: 13 residues. From germline, CDR1 is SGHTS and CDR2 YDEGEE. Trimming took off 3 bases at V and 8 bases at J, with 12 bases between the two ends. CDR3 loop: CASSYGGIDEQFF. The CDR3 DNA sequence: TGTGCCAGCAGCTACGGGGGTATAGATGAGCAGTTCTTC.

The rearrangement uses TRBV14 and TRBJ1-6; 7 positions agree with TRBD1. J gave up 10 bases and V 0 bases, and 6 bases lay outside the gene matches. CDR1 is SGHDN, CDR2 FVKESK, per germline. CDR3 size: 15 residues. The CDR3 is CASSQDRTGESPLHF. For the CDR3, the DNA is TGTGCCAGCAGCCAAGACCGGACAGGAGAGTCACCCCTCCACTTT.

The gene calls are TRBV4-1 and TRBJ1-3; the match to TRBD1 covers 8 bases. Trimming took 4 bases from V and 7 from J; bases not matched to a gene: 9. This CDR3 region has 15 residues. Germline CDR1 is MGHRA and CDR2 is YSYEKL. The CDR3 DNA reads TGCGCCAGCAGCCTAAGGACAGGGAGCGGGAACACCATATATTTT. Encoded protein: CASSLRTGSGNTIYF.

This chain links TRBV2 with TRBJ1-1, with D tentatively TRBD1 (5 bases). The CDR3 covers 14 residues. Germline V gives CDR1 SNHLY, CDR2 FYNNEI. Trimming removed 8 bases from V and 5 bases from J, with 18 bases in between. DNA for the CDR3: TGTGCCAGCCGGAGGGACGGAATGCGGACTGAAGCTTTCTTT. Encoded protein: CASRRDGMRTEAFF.